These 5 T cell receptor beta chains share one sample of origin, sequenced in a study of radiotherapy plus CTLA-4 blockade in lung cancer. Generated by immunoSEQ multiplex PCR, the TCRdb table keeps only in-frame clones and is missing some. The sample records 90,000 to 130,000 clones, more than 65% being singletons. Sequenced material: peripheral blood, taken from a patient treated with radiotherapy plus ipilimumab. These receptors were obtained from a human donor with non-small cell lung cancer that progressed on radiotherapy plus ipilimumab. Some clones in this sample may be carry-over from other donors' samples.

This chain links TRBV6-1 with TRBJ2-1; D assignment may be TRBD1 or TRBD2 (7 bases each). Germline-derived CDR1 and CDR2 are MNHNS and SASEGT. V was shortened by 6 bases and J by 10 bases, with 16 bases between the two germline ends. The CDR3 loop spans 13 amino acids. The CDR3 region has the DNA TGTGCCAGCAGCTTAGACAGGGACTACGAGCAGTTCTTC. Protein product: CASSLDRDYEQFF.

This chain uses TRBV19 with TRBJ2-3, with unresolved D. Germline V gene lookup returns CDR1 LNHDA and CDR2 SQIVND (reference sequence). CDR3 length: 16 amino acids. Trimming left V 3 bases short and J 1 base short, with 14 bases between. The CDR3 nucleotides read TGTGCCAGTAGTATGGACCTAAACCCCCGCACAGATACGCAGTATTTT. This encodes CASSMDLNPRTDTQYF.

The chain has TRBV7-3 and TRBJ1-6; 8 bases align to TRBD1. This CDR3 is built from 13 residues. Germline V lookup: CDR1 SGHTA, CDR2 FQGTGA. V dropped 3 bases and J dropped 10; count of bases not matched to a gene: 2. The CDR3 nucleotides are TGTGCCAGCAGCTTGGACAGGGCATCACCCCTCCACTTT. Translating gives CASSLDRASPLHF. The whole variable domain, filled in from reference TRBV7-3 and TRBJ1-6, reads GAGVSQTPSNKVTEKGKYVELRCDPISGHTALYWYRQSLGQGPEFLIYFQGTGAADDSGLPNDRFFAVRPEGSVSTLKIQRTERGDSAVYLCASSLDRASPLHFGNGTRLTVT.

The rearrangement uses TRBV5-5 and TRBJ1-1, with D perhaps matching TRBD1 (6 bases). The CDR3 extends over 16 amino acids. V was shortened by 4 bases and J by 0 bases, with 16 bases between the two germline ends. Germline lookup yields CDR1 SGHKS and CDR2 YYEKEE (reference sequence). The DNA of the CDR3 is TGTGCCAGCAGCGGGAGGTTTGGACAGATGAACACTGAAGCTTTCTTT. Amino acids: CASSGRFGQMNTEAFF.

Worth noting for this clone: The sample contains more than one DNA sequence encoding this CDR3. The CDR3 nucleotides read TGCAGCGCCGGACAGGAAGACACTGAAGCTTTCTTT. It translates to CSAGQEDTEAFF. This rearrangement joins TRBV29-1 to TRBJ1-1; 7 bases map to TRBD1. The CDR3 loop spans 12 amino acids. J gave up 3 bases and V 7 bases, and 5 bases lay outside the gene matches. Per the germline V gene, CDR1 is SQVTM and CDR2 is ANQGSEA.